This record covers a single T cell receptor beta chain. The antigen it recognizes is unknown. The input lacks base qualities; no much larger clone sits a single base away. TCRbeta CDR3 regions were amplified from genomic DNA by means of the immunoSEQ Assay, a bias-controlled multiplex PCR. The paper's data handling went like this. Within the assay, amplification of reference gene primers was used to estimate how many nucleated cells each sample contained. Sequence reads were collapsed and filtered to measure the absolute abundance of every unique TCRbeta CDR3 rearrangement. For each sample, productive Simpson clonality was calculated as the square root of Simpson's diversity index over productive rearrangements. Sourced from immuneACCESS, this table was stored by TCRdb with only in-frame sequences that have V and J called. A share of the clones is absent; for the studies checked, an unresolved V gene accounts for under half, and the remainder has no known explanation. V and J calls and clone size follow that table, whereas D and trimming were derived from the DNA. The table for this sample lists some 300,000 clones; about 87% of them were counted only once. The ten biggest clones cover 5.5% to 8.5% of the sample.

Another Seattle source contributed samples from volunteer blood donors who had recovered from COVID-19. Collaborating institutions collected whole blood in K2EDTA tubes following their own protocols. For TCRbeta analysis, collaborators shipped samples in one of three forms: frozen whole blood, isolated PBMCs, or DNA extracted from either of those sample types. This record comes from a study of blood T cell repertoires in COVID-19 (dated by TCRdb to between 2020 and 2021). Turning to the overall study: Samples from collaborators originated in the United States, Italy and Spain and spanned both the acute and convalescent phases of COVID-19. A freely available public database, intended as a resource for researchers studying the immune response to SARS-CoV-2, is where the repertoires were released. The material from the prospective study consisted of cDNA or gDNA derived from T cells, B-cell-depleted T cells, or PBMCs. HLA class I and class II types, where available, came from metadata supplied by the sample provider rather than from assay-based typing. Deeply sampled blood TCRbeta repertoires from subjects exposed to, actively infected with, or recovered from COVID-19 were included in the dataset. Samples came from the ongoing ImmuneRACE study (first 160 participants) plus 1,254 subjects from 6 global collaborators. Nearly every sample came with metadata listing a de-identified subject ID, COVID-19 status, age in years and sex.

Overall results and qualifications from the work: Clinical and demographic metadata were provided uncurated, with the amount varying by source and participant.

Per the germline V gene, LGHNA is the CDR1 and YNFKEQ is the CDR2. The CDR3 covers 16 residues, taking in both the cysteine and the phenylalanine. Only CDR3 DNA remains: 48 bases, in frame from the first base. Germline trimming: 4 bases from V, 2 bases from J; junction bases outside gene matches: 3. The source of this sequence is a woman aged 25-40 years who had recovered from COVID-19. The chain was built from TRBV4-2 and TRBJ2-3; 13 bases in the middle match TRBD2. The sequenced material came from peripheral blood. The DNA is as follows: TGTGCCAGCAGCCTGACTAGCGGGGGGACCACAGATACGCAGTATTTT. This translates into CASSLTSGGTTDTQYF.